The sequence of this TCR beta chain was determined in a study of early T cells in non-severe SARS-CoV-2 infection. Study results and limitations: Database matching using VDJdb favored anti-spike CD8 responses, with private and CD4 specificities left missing.

Germline CDR1 SGDLS, CDR2 YYNGEE. The CDR3 is 15 amino acids. V lost 0 bases to trimming and J lost 10 bases, with 17 bases between them. Unique molecular identifiers (one per individual cDNA molecule) were attached. TCRdb re-called the 5' RACE reads through MiXCR, storing one row per CDR3 protein. The table lists about 25,000 distinct CDR3 sequences, roughly 5% of them singletons. Notes on this clonotype: Its antigen is not identified.

The clonotype was recovered from an adult who was a healthcare worker with PCR-confirmed SARS-CoV-2 infection or an uninfected control (not recorded which). The material sequenced was whole blood. The chain carries TRBV9 and TRBJ2-1; D perhaps matches TRBD1 (6 bases). In nucleotides, the CDR3 is TGTGCCAGCAGCGTAGAGGGAACCCACAGGGTGGAGCAGTTCTTC. It yields the protein CASSVEGTHRVEQFF.